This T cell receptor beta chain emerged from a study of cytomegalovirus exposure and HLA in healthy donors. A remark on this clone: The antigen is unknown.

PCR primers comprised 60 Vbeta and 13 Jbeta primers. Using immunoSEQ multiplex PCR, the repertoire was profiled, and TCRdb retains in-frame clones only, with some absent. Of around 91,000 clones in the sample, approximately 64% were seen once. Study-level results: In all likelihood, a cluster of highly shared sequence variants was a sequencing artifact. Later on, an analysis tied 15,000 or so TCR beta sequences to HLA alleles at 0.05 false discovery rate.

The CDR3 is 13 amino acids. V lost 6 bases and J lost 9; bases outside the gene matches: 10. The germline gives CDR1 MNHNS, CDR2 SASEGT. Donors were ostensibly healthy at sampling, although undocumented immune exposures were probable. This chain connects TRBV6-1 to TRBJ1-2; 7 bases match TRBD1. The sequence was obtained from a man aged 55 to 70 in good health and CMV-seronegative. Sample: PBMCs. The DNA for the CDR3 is TGTGCCAGCAGGCATGACAGGGATCCGCGCTACACCTTC. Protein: CASRHDRDPRYTF.